This T cell receptor beta chain was identified during a study of memory CD4+ T cells and cytomegalovirus serostatus (dated by TCRdb to between 2018 and 2020). Looking at the study overall: The cohort included roughly 35 healthy adults from Belgium, of whom 9 were CMV seropositive and roughly 25 were CMV seronegative. CD4+ memory TCRbeta repertoires of a Belgian cohort with known cytomegalovirus serostatus were sequenced in order to replicate a published TCR-based CMV serostatus classifier.

A FACSAria II was used to sort memory CD4+ T cells, defined as single viable CD3+CD4+CD8-CD45RO+ cells. CMV serostatus was determined using a Roche Elecsys assay that detects serum IgG against CMV pp150, pp28, p38 and p52. Following thawing, total CD4+ T cells were enriched through positive selection using CD4 magnetic microbeads. The samples came from a different study that was designed specifically to examine the CD4+ T cell memory repertoire. Peripheral blood mononuclear cells were isolated and cryopreserved following standard operating procedures; serum was stored at -80 °C. Staining used CD3-PerCP (BW264/56), CD4-APC (RPA-T4), CD45RO-PE (UCHT1) and CD8-Pacific Orange (3B5) antibodies, with Sytox blue excluding non-viable cells. Overall study results and their limits: For CMV serostatus prediction, a median bootstrapped AUC of approximately 0.95 was reached with the original framework, and a median bootstrapped AUC of approximately 0.9 was reached with a US-trained random forest. Among the 150 to 200 previously reported CMV-associated TCRbeta sequences, some 62 showed up in the CD4+ memory repertoires, with each one found in between one and five individuals. A median bootstrapped AUC of almost 0.96 with a 95% CI of 0.76-1.00 was achieved on the Belgian cohort by the original-framework classifier. The results were interpreted as suggesting that the CMV-associated TCR signature is largely present in the CD4+ memory repertoire. Only CD4+CD45RO+ memory cells were sequenced, in contrast to the original study, in which naive and memory CD4+ and CD8+ populations were covered.

In the case of this clone: Its antigen is still unknown. Per-base quality was not reported, and no clone a single base away is much larger than it.

Genomic DNA was extracted from sorted cells with the Quick-DNA Microprep Kit. Amplification of TCRbeta DNA was done with the immunoSEQ hsTCRbeta kit, following the protocol from the manufacturer. An Illumina MiSeq instrument was used to sequence the TCRbeta libraries. The authors' pipeline ran thus. After out-of-frame sequences were removed, 2,204,828 distinct TCRbeta sequences remained, averaging about 67,000 per individual. Each individual was scored according to the count of about 150 previously reported CMV-associated TCRbeta sequences and the total productive distinct TCRbeta count. A beta-binomial model was reimplemented in Python, and scikit-learn random forests with default parameters were trained on US cohort data. Classifier performance on the Belgian cohort was summarized as median AUC with percentile confidence intervals over 10,000 bootstrap iterations. The clones in this table, taken by TCRdb from immuneACCESS, are in-frame only. Not every clone is retained; where verified, under half of the shortfall comes from an unresolved V gene, and the cause of the rest is unknown. Clonal size and the V and J genes are those of that table, whereas D and trimming came from the DNA. The sample profile shows approximately 50,000 clones; about 73% of them were found once. The ten largest clones add up to 2.6% of the sample.

The receptor comes from an adult in good health and CMV-seropositive. Sequenced input: memory CD4+ T cells from blood.

This receptor carries the CDR3 CASSILDRGQGYTF. The nucleotide sequence is TGTGCCAGCTCCATCCTTGACAGGGGGCAGGGCTACACCTTC. The chain joins TRBV5-4 to TRBJ1-2, with 10 central nucleotides matching TRBD1. Including the terminal cysteine and phenylalanine, the CDR3 comprises 14 residues. Only the CDR3 portion is preserved as DNA: 42 bases, with reading frame beginning at the first base. V and J are trimmed by 7 bases and 8 bases, and the gene matches miss 11 bases of the junction. Taken from the germline V gene (reference sequence), the CDR1 and CDR2 loops are SGHNT and YYREEE.